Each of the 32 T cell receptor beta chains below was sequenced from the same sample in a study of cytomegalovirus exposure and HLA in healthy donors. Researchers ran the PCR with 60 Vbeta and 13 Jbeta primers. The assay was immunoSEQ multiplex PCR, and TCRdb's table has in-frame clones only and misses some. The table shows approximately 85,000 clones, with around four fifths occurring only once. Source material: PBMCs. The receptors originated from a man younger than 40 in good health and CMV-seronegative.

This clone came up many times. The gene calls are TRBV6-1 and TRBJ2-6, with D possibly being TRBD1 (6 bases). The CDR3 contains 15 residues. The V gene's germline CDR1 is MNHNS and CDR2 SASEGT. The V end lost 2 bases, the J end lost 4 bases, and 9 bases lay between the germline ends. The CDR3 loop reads CASSETGSGANVLTF. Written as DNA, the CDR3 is TGTGCCAGCAGTGAAACAGGGTCGGGGGCCAACGTCCTGACTTTC.

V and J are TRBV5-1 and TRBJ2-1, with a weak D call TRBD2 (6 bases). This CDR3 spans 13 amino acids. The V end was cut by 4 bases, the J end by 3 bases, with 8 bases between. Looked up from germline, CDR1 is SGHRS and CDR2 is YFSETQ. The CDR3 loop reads CASSGGNYNEQFF. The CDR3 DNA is TGCGCCAGCAGCGGGGGGAACTACAATGAGCAGTTCTTC.

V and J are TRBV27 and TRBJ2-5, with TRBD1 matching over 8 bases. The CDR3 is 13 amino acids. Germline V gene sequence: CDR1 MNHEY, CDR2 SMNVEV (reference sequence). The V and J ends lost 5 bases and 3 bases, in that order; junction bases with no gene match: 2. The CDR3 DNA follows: TGTGCCAGCAGTCCGACAGGGGAAGAGACCCAGTACTTC. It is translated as CASSPTGEETQYF.

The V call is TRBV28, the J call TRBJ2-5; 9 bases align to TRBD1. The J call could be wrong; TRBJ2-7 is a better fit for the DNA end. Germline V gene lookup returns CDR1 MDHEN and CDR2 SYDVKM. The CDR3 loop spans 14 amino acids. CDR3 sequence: CASSLTGGALEQYF. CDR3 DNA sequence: TGTGCCAGCAGTTTGACAGGGGGTGCACTCGAGCAGTACTTC.

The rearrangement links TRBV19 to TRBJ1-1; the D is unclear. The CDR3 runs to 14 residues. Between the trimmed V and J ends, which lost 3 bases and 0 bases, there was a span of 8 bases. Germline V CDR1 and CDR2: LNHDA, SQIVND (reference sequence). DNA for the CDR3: TGTGCCAGTAGTATCCAACAAATGAACACTGAAGCTTTCTTT. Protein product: CASSIQQMNTEAFF. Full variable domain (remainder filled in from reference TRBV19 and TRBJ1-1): DGGITQSPKYLFRKEGQNVTLSCEQNLNHDAMYWYRQDPGQGLRLIYYSQIVNDFQKGDIAEGYSVSREKKESFPLTVTSAQKNPTAFYLCASSIQQMNTEAFFGQGTRLTVV.

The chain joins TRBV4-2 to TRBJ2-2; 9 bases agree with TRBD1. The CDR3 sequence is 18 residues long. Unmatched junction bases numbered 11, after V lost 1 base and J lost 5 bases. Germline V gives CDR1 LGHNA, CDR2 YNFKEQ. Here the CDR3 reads CASSQGSPGQGWTGELFF. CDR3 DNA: TGTGCCAGCAGCCAAGGGAGCCCGGGACAGGGTTGGACCGGGGAGCTGTTTTTT.

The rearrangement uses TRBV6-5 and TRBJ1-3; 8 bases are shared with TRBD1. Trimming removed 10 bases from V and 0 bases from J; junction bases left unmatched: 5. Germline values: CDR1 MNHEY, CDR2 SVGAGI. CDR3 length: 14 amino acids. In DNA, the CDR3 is TGTGCCACACGACAGGGGATCTCTGGAAACACCATATATTTT. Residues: CATRQGISGNTIYF.

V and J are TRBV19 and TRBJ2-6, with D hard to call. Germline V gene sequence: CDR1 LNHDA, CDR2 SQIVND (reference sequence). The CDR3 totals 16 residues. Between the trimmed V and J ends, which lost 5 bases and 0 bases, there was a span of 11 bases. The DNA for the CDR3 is TGTGCCAGTAGTTCGGCCAGGAACTCTGGGGCCAACGTCCTGACTTTC. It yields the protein CASSSARNSGANVLTF.

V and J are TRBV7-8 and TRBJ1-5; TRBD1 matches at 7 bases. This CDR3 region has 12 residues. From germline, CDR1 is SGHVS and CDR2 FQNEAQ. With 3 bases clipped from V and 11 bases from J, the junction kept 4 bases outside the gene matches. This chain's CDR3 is CASSFVQGTQHF. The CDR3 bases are TGTGCCAGCAGCTTCGTACAGGGGACCCAGCATTTT.

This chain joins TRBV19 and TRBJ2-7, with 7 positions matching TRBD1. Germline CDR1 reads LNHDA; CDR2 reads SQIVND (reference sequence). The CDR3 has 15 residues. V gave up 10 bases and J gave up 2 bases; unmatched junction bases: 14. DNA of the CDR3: TGTGCCACCACTCCCACCGGGACAGTTACCTACGAGCAGTACTTC. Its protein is CATTPTGTVTYEQYF.

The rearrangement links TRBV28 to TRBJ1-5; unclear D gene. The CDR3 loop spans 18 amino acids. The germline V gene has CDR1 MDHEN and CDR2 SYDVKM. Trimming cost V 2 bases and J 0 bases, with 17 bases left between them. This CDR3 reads CASSLLPWRTDSNQPQHF. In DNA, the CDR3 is TGTGCCAGCAGTTTACTACCATGGAGGACGGATAGCAATCAGCCCCAGCATTTT.

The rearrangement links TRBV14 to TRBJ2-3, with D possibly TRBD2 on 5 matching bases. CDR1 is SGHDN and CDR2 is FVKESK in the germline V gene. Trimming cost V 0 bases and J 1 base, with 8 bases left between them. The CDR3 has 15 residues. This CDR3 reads CASSQDRRGTDTQYF. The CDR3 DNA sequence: TGTGCCAGCAGCCAAGATAGGCGGGGCACAGATACGCAGTATTTT. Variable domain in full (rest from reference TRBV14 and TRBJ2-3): EAGVTQFPSHSVIEKGQTVTLRCDPISGHDNLYWYRRVMGKEIKFLLHFVKESKQDESGMPNNRFLAERTGGTYSTLKVQPAELEDSGVYFCASSQDRRGTDTQYFGPGTRLTVL.

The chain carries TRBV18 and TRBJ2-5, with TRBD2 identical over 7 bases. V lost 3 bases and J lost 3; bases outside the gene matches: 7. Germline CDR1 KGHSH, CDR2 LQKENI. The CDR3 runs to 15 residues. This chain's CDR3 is CASSPPGLPKETQYF. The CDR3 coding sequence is TGTGCCAGCTCACCCCCGGGACTACCCAAAGAGACCCAGTACTTC.

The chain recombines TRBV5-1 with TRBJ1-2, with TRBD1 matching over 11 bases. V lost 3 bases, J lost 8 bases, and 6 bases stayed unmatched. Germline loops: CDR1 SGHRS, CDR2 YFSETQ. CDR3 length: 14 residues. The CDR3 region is CASSSPDRGPGYTF. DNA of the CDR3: TGCGCCAGCAGCTCCCCGGACAGGGGGCCGGGCTACACCTTC.

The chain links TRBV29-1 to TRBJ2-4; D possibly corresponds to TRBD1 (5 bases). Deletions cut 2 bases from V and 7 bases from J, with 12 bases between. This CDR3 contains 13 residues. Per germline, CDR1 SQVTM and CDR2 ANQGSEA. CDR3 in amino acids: CSVETQVGNIQYF. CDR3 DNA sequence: TGCAGCGTTGAAACACAGGTGGGGAACATTCAGTACTTC.

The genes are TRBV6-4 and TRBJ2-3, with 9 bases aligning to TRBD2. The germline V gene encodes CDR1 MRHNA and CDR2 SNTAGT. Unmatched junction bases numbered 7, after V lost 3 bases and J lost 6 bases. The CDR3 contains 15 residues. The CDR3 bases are TGTGCCAGCAGTGAGGCGGGGGGGGCCGAGGATACGCAGTATTTT. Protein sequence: CASSEAGGAEDTQYF.

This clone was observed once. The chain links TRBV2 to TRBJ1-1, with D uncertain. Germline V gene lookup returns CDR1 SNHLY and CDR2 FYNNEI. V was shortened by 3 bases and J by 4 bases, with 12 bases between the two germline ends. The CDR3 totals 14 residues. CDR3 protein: CASSDEGGGTEAFF. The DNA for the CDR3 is TGTGCCAGCAGTGACGAGGGAGGAGGCACTGAAGCTTTCTTT.

CDR3 DNA sequence: TGTGCCACCAGCCTAGGTTATGGCTACACCTTC. Protein sequence: CATSLGYGYTF. This rearrangement joins TRBV15 to TRBJ1-2, with unresolved D. This CDR3 is built from 11 residues. Germline V gene data show CDR1 as LNHNV and CDR2 as YYDKDF (reference sequence). V was shortened by 5 bases and J by 5 bases, with 6 bases between the two germline ends.

The CDR3 spells CASSVRTGGFLIKNTEAFF. DNA of the CDR3: TGTGCCAGCAGCGTAAGGACAGGGGGGTTTCTCATTAAGAACACTGAAGCTTTCTTT. The V and J genes are TRBV11-3 and TRBJ1-1; 10 nucleotides agree with TRBD1. Trimming took 5 bases from V and 1 from J; bases not matched to a gene: 16. This CDR3 has 19 residues. The V gene's germline CDR1 is SGHNT and CDR2 YENEEA. The full variable domain, with the rest looked up from reference TRBV11-3 and TRBJ1-1, is EAGVVQSPRYKIIEKKQPVAFWCNPISGHNTLYWYLQNLGQGPELLIRYENEEAVDDSQLPKDRFSAERLKGVDSTLKIQPAELGDSAVYLCASSVRTGGFLIKNTEAFFGQGTRLTVV.

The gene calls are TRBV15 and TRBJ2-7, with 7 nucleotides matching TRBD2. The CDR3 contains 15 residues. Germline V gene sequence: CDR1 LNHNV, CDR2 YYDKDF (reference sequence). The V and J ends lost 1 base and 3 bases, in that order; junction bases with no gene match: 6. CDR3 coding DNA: TGTGCCACCAGCAGAGGTTCGGGGGAGGGCTACGAGCAGTACTTC. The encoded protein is CATSRGSGEGYEQYF.

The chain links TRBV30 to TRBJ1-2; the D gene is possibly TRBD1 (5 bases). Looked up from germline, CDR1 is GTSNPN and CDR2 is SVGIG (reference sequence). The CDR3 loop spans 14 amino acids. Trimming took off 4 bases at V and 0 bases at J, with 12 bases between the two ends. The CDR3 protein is CAWIVGQPNYGYTF. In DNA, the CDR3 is TGTGCCTGGATCGTGGGGCAGCCTAACTATGGCTACACCTTC.

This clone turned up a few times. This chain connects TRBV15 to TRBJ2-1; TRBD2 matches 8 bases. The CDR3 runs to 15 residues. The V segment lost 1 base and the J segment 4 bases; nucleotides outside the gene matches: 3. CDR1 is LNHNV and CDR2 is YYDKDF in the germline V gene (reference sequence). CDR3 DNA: TGTGCCACCAGCAGAGTTCGGGGGGGATACAATGAGCAGTTCTTC. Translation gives CATSRVRGGYNEQFF.

CDR3 bases: TGTGCCTGGAGTGACAGGGTGGAAGCTTTCTTT. Its protein is CAWSDRVEAFF. The chain links TRBV30 to TRBJ1-1; possibly TRBD1 for D (6 bases). V was clipped by 1 base and J by 8 bases, with 8 bases between them. The CDR3 covers 11 residues. The germline V gene has CDR1 GTSNPN and CDR2 SVGIG (reference sequence).

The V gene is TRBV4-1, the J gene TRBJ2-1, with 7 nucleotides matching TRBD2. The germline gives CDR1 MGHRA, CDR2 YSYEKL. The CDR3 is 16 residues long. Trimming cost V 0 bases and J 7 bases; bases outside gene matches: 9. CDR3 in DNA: TGCGCCAGCAGCCAAGAACACCGGACTAGGGCTAATGAGCAGTTCTTC. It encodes CASSQEHRTRANEQFF.

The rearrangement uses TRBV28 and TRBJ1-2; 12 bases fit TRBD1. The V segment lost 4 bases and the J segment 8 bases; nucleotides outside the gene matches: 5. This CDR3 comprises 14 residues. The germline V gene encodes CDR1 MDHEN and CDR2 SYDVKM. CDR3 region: CASSSGTGGLGYTF. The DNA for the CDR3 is TGTGCCAGCAGTTCGGGGACAGGGGGCTTAGGCTACACCTTC.

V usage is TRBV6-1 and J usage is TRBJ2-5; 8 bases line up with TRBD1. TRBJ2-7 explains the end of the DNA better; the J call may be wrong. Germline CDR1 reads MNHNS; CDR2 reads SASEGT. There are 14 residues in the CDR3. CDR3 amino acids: CASSVAGGLYEQYF. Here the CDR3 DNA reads TGTGCCAGCAGTGTGGCAGGGGGCTTATACGAGCAGTACTTC.

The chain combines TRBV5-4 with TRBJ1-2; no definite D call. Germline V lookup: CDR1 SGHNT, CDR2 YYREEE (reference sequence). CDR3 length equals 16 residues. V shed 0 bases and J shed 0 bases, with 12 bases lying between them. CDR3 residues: CASSLAGGGANYGYTF. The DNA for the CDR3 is TGTGCCAGCAGCTTGGCCGGCGGCGGCGCTAACTATGGCTACACCTTC.

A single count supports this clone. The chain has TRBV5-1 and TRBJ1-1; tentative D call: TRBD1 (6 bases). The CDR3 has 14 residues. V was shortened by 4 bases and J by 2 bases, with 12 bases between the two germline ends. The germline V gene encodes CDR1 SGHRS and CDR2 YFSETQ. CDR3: CASSTGTLNTEAFF. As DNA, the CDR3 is TGCGCCAGCAGCACCGGGACACTCAACACTGAAGCTTTCTTT.

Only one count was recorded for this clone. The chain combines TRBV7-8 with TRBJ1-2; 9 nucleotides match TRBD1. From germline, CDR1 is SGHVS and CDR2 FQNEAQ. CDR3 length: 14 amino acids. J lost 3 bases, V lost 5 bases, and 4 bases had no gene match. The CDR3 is CASSVGDRDYGYTF. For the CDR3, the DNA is TGTGCCAGCAGCGTCGGGGACAGGGACTATGGCTACACCTTC.

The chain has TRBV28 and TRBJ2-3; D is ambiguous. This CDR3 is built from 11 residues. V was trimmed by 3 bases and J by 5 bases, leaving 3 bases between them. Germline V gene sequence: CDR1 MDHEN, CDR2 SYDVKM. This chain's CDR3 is CASSFRDTQYF. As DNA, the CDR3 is TGTGCCAGCAGTTTTCGAGATACGCAGTATTTT. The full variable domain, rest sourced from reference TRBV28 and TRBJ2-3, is DVKVTQSSRYLVKRTGEKVFLECVQDMDHENMFWYRQDPGLGLRLIYFSYDVKMKEKGDIPEGYSVSREKKERFSLILESASTNQTSMYLCASSFRDTQYFGPGTRLTVL.

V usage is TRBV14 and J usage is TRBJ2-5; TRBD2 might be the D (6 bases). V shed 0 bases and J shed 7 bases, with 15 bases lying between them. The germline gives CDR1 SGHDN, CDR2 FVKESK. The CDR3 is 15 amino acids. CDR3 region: CASSQDDRRGATQYF. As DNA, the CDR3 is TGTGCCAGCAGCCAAGATGATAGGCGGGGTGCGACCCAGTACTTC.

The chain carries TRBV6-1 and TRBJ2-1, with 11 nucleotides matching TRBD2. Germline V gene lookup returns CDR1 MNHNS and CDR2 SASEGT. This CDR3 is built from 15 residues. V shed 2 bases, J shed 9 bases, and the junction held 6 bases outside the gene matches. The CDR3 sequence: CASSELLAGGIEQFF. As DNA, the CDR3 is TGTGCCAGCAGTGAATTGCTAGCGGGAGGTATTGAGCAGTTCTTC.